This T cell receptor (beta chain) was sequenced in a study of T cells after yellow fever vaccination. Study-level points and caveats: Researchers cautioned that FACS-sorted repertoires could harbor abundant clonotypes contaminating from the bulk population.

In its sample, this clonotype was seen many times. Its antigen is not known. Each CDR3 protein is one row after TCRdb ran MiXCR on the 5' RACE reads. The sample has about 310,000 distinct CDR3 sequences, around 3.6% seen once. V was pared by 2 bases and J by 8 bases, with 9 bases between. CDR1 MNHEY and CDR2 SVGEGT come from the germline V gene. This CDR3 comprises 12 residues. This rearrangement joins TRBV6-2 or TRBV6-3 to TRBJ1-1, with D maybe TRBD1 (6 bases). The sequence was obtained from a man in his late teens or twenties who received the YFV17D yellow fever vaccine. The material sequenced was PBMCs, taken on the day of the yellow fever booster vaccination. The CDR3 DNA follows: TGTGCCAGCAGTTACGCAGGGGCAGAAGCTTTCTTT. The encoded protein is CASSYAGAEAFF.